This T cell receptor (beta chain) was identified in a study of cytotoxic CD8 clonotypes in ibrutinib-treated CLL. Points from the study as a whole: Baseline-level clonality went beyond age-matched healthy donors and moved in step with circulating CD8+ T-cell counts. Sustained-remission patients were sampled at different times than progressing patients were.

Note on this clone: Its target is not known.

This table comes from immunoSEQ multiplex PCR, and its TCRdb copy is limited to in-frame clones, with some not included. The top ten hold approximately 10% of the sample, which has more than 200,000 clones, nearly 80% seen once. CDR3 length: 16 amino acids. This sequence was found in a human donor with chronic lymphocytic leukemia. This material consisted of PBMCs, taken after 12 months of ibrutinib treatment. The rearrangement uses TRBV21-1 and TRBJ2-7; TRBD2, the table's D call, was not compared with the DNA. TRBV21-1 is marked as a pseudogene. The chain's CDR3 is CASSKGSGSTVGEQYF. CDR3 coding DNA: TGTGCCAGCAGCAAAGGGTCCGGGTCTACCGTCGGAGAGCAGTACTTC.